A single sample is the source of the 27 T cell receptor beta chains below, sequenced in a study of blood T cell repertoires in COVID-19. The protocol was immunoSEQ multiplex PCR, while the TCRdb copy is restricted to in-frame clones and leaves out a portion. The sample yields 150,000 to 200,000 clones, more than 65% seen once. The sample taken for sequencing was peripheral blood. All receptors derive from a human donor with acute or convalescent COVID-19. The donor label of this sample is uncertain.

The J gene is TRBJ2-5, the V gene TRBV19; 8 positions match TRBD2. The germline CDR1 and CDR2 sequences are LNHDA and SQIVND (reference sequence). V lost 4 bases, J lost 2 bases, and 6 bases stayed unmatched. The CDR3 extends over 15 amino acids. The CDR3 protein is CASSTASGPQETQYF. The CDR3 DNA is TGTGCCAGTAGTACGGCTAGCGGGCCTCAAGAGACCCAGTACTTC.

The rearrangement uses TRBV4-2 and TRBJ2-3, with TRBD2 matching 8 bases. Germline trimming cut 1 base from V and 2 bases from J; bases unmatched to any gene: 11. CDR1 and CDR2 from the germline V gene are LGHNA and YNFKEQ. CDR3 length: 18 amino acids. DNA for the CDR3: TGTGCCAGCAGCCAAGGTCGGTCGGGGGGGGCCGACACAGATACGCAGTATTTT. Translated: CASSQGRSGGADTDTQYF.

The rearrangement joins TRBV11-2 to TRBJ2-7; D might be TRBD1 (6 bases). Deletions cut 2 bases from V and 6 bases from J, with 14 bases between. CDR3 length: 14 amino acids. Germline V gives CDR1 SGHAT, CDR2 FQNNGV. CDR3 coding DNA: TGTGCCAGCAGCTTAAACGGACAGCAAGGCGAGCAGTACTTC. Residues: CASSLNGQQGEQYF.

The J gene is TRBJ1-1, the V gene TRBV9; D may be TRBD1 (6 bases). The CDR3 covers 16 residues. The V end was cut by 0 bases, the J end by 2 bases, with 14 bases between. Germline V gives CDR1 SGDLS, CDR2 YYNGEE. The CDR3 DNA reads TGTGCCAGCAGCGTAGGAGCCGACAGGCGAAACACTGAAGCTTTCTTT. Its translation is CASSVGADRRNTEAFF.

The V and J genes are TRBV3-1 (or the pseudogene TRBV3-2) and TRBJ1-1; 7 nucleotides agree with TRBD1. CDR3 length equals 13 residues. CDR1 and CDR2 (germline): LGHDT, YNNKEL (reference sequence). Losses at the gene ends were 5 bases for V and 4 bases for J; bases not matched to a gene: 4. CDR3 protein: CASSSDRVTEAFF. Written as DNA, the CDR3 is TGTGCCAGCAGCTCCGACAGGGTCACTGAAGCTTTCTTT.

The gene calls are TRBV6-5 and TRBJ1-2; 7 bases are shared with TRBD1. The junction had 16 bases not matched to a gene; V was cut back by 2 bases and J by 13 bases. CDR1 MNHEY and CDR2 SVGAGI come from the germline V gene. CDR3 length: 15 residues. The CDR3 DNA follows: TGTGCCAGCAGTTACCAAGCGGACAGGTTACTCTCGAGCACCTTC. Residues: CASSYQADRLLSSTF.

The genes are TRBV6-5 and TRBJ2-5, with 8 bases lining up with TRBD2. The V gene end was trimmed by 6 bases and the J gene end by 4 bases; junction bases not matched to a gene: 7. Germline V gene sequence: CDR1 MNHEY, CDR2 SVGAGI. The CDR3 spans 14 residues. The CDR3 coding sequence is TGTGCCAGCAGCGCGGGGGGAGGGATAGAGACCCAGTACTTC. Protein sequence: CASSAGGGIETQYF.

The CDR3 coding sequence is TGTGCCAGCAGCGCCCTTGTGGCGGGCACATACGAGCAGTACTTC. Protein: CASSALVAGTYEQYF. This sequence joins TRBV9 and TRBJ2-7, with D perhaps matching TRBD2 (5 bases). From germline, CDR1 is SGDLS and CDR2 YYNGEE. The CDR3 loop spans 15 amino acids. V was cut by 3 bases and J by 4 bases, with 17 bases left in between.

The J gene is TRBJ1-2, the V gene TRBV29-1, with a weak D call TRBD1 (6 bases). V lost 3 bases and J lost 0, with 17 bases in between. This CDR3 spans 16 amino acids. CDR1 and CDR2 (germline): SQVTM, ANQGSEA. CDR3 amino acids: CSVEQGRDLSNYGYTF. As DNA, the CDR3 is TGCAGCGTTGAGCAGGGGAGGGATTTGTCTAACTATGGCTACACCTTC. The full variable domain, its missing parts supplied by reference TRBV29-1 and TRBJ1-2, is SAVISQKPSRDICQRGTSLTIQCQVDSQVTMMFWYRQQPGQSLTLIATANQGSEATYESGFVIDKFPISRPNLTFSTLTVSNMSPEDSSIYLCSVEQGRDLSNYGYTFGSGTRLTVV.

V gene TRBV14 combines with J gene TRBJ1-4; D perhaps matches TRBD1 (5 bases). This CDR3 is built from 16 residues. With 0 bases removed from V and 7 bases from J, the gap between germline ends came to 15 bases. Germline CDR1 reads SGHDN; CDR2 reads FVKESK. The CDR3 loop is CASSQDFRDYGEKLFF. In nucleotides, the CDR3 is TGTGCCAGCAGCCAAGATTTCAGGGATTATGGTGAAAAACTGTTTTTT.

The V call is TRBV19, the J call TRBJ2-2; 8 nucleotides line up with TRBD2. CDR3 length: 14 amino acids. Germline loops: CDR1 LNHDA, CDR2 SQIVND (reference sequence). J was trimmed by 6 bases and V by 7 bases; bases with no gene match: 7. CDR3 amino acids: CASMGRGVPGELFF. The CDR3 DNA reads TGTGCCAGTATGGGGCGGGGGGTCCCCGGGGAGCTGTTTTTT. The variable domain in full, with the rest retrieved from reference TRBV19 and TRBJ2-2, is DGGITQSPKYLFRKEGQNVTLSCEQNLNHDAMYWYRQDPGQGLRLIYYSQIVNDFQKGDIAEGYSVSREKKESFPLTVTSAQKNPTAFYLCASMGRGVPGELFFGEGSRLTVL.

V and J are TRBV27 and TRBJ2-7, with a tentative D call TRBD1 (5 bases). Per the germline V gene, CDR1 is MNHEY and CDR2 is SMNVEV (reference sequence). The CDR3 has 15 amino acids. V lost 1 base to trimming and J lost 2 bases, with 12 bases between them. In DNA, the CDR3 is TGTGCCAGCAGTTTATATTCAGGGCAAACCTACGAGCAGTACTTC. It is translated as CASSLYSGQTYEQYF.

This clone was counted once. This chain links TRBV7-2 with TRBJ1-1, with TRBD1 matching over 9 bases. This CDR3 has 16 residues. The V segment lost 5 bases and the J segment 0 bases; nucleotides outside the gene matches: 7. From germline, CDR1 is SGHTA and CDR2 FQGNSA. CDR3 sequence (DNA): TGTGCCAGCAGCGCGAACCGGGACAGGGTGAACACTGAAGCTTTCTTT. Amino acids: CASSANRDRVNTEAFF.

A word on this clone: Compared with germline, one end of the junction differs, possibly owing to a read error. The chain combines TRBV9 with TRBJ1-2; D possibly corresponds to TRBD1 (6 bases). The germline V gene has CDR1 SGDLS and CDR2 YYNGEE. CDR3 size: 17 residues. The CDR3 DNA sequence: TGTGCCCGCAGCGTTGGGGGGGGCCGGGGCCCTAACTATGGCTACACCTTC. Translating gives CARSVGGGRGPNYGYTF.

This chain uses TRBV3-1 (or the pseudogene TRBV3-2) with TRBJ2-1, with D tentatively TRBD2 (5 bases). Germline CDR1 reads LGHDT; CDR2 reads YNNKEL (reference sequence). The CDR3 spans 19 residues. Trimming took 0 bases from V and 5 from J, leaving 23 bases between them. The CDR3 bases are TGTGCCAGCAGCCAAGAGTATCCTAGGCCCCCGAGGGCTCACAATGAGCAGTTCTTC. It is translated as CASSQEYPRPPRAHNEQFF.

The genes are TRBV5-4 and TRBJ1-1; no clear D gene. Trimming pared 0 bases from V and 0 bases from J, leaving 6 bases between. The germline CDR1 and CDR2 sequences are SGHNT and YYREEE (reference sequence). The CDR3 loop spans 14 amino acids. The CDR3 protein is CASSLEAVNTEAFF. The CDR3 DNA sequence: TGTGCCAGCAGCTTGGAGGCGGTGAACACTGAAGCTTTCTTT.

This clone is a singleton in its sample. The chain employs TRBV7-8 and TRBJ1-5; 11 positions agree with TRBD1. After removal of 3 bases from V and 7 bases from J, the junction contained 2 bases not matched to a gene. Germline V CDR1 and CDR2: SGHVS, FQNEAQ. This CDR3 spans 14 amino acids. The CDR3 sequence: CASSLGQGVQPQHF. For the CDR3, the DNA is TGTGCCAGCAGCTTGGGACAGGGGGTACAGCCCCAGCATTTT. The full variable domain, in which reference TRBV7-8 and TRBJ1-5 provide the parts outside the CDR3, is GAGVSQSPRYKVAKRGQDVALRCDPISGHVSLFWYQQALGQGPEFLTYFQNEAQLDKSGLPSDRFFAERPEGSVSTLKIQRTQQEDSAVYLCASSLGQGVQPQHFGDGTRLSIL.

As regards this clone: The junction shows a germline mismatch at one end, possibly a read error. The J gene is TRBJ2-7, the V gene TRBV7-3, with D possibly being TRBD2 (5 bases). The V gene's germline CDR1 is SGHTA and CDR2 FQGTGA. The CDR3 is 15 residues long. The CDR3 region is CASSLTGVTSYEQYF. The CDR3 DNA is TGTGCCAGCAGCCTAACCGGGGTGACTTCCTACGAGCAGTACTTC.

This chain joins TRBV7-9 and TRBJ1-2, with D maybe TRBD1 (5 bases). The CDR3 loop spans 14 amino acids. Trimming left V 1 base short and J 6 bases short, with 12 bases between. CDR1 and CDR2 (germline): SEHNR, FQNEAQ (reference sequence). The CDR3 bases are TGTGCCAGCAGCTTAGACGGGGGGTGGAATGGCTACACCTTC. Its protein product is CASSLDGGWNGYTF.

The chain combines TRBV2 with TRBJ2-1, with 13 nucleotides matching TRBD2. The trim removed 4 bases at V and 10 bases at J, leaving 4 bases unmatched. This CDR3 region has 14 residues. CDR1 and CDR2 from the germline V gene are SNHLY and FYNNEI. The CDR3 DNA reads as TGTGCCAGCAGTGGACTAGCGGGAGGAGGAGAGCAGTTCTTC. Protein product: CASSGLAGGGEQFF.

J is TRBJ2-1 and V is TRBV11-2, with TRBD1 as a possible D gene (5 bases). The CDR3 consists of 15 residues. Trimming took off 7 bases at V and 2 bases at J, with 15 bases between the two ends. Germline lookup yields CDR1 SGHAT and CDR2 FQNNGV. The CDR3 nucleotides are TGTGCCAGCAATCTGGGGCCCTCGCCCTACAATGAGCAGTTCTTC. Protein product: CASNLGPSPYNEQFF.

The J gene is TRBJ2-1, the V gene TRBV27, with 7 bases fitting TRBD2. This CDR3 has 15 residues. CDR1 MNHEY and CDR2 SMNVEV come from the germline V gene (reference sequence). With V trimmed by 6 bases and J by 2 bases, 7 bases remained unmatched. The CDR3 loop reads CASRPPAGAYNEQFF. The CDR3 coding sequence is TGTGCCAGCAGGCCACCGGCGGGAGCCTACAATGAGCAGTTCTTC.

This rearrangement joins TRBV30 to TRBJ1-2, with D unclear. CDR3 length: 13 amino acids. The germline V and J ends were trimmed by 0 bases and 6 bases, with 11 bases remaining between them. Germline CDR1 is GTSNPN and CDR2 is SVGIG (reference sequence). As DNA, the CDR3 is TGTGCCTGGAGTGTATTAGCGGAGGATGGCTACACCTTC. This encodes CAWSVLAEDGYTF.

J is TRBJ2-2 and V is TRBV5-1, with 7 bases fitting TRBD2. The CDR3 runs 14 residues. The trim removed 7 bases at V and 5 bases at J, leaving 8 bases unmatched. Germline V gene lookup returns CDR1 SGHRS and CDR2 YFSETQ. CDR3 in DNA: TGCGCCAGCCGAGAGCGGGACGGGACCGGGGAGCTGTTTTTT. Protein: CASRERDGTGELFF.

This clone was recorded only once. This chain connects TRBV7-9 to TRBJ1-4; 11 bases agree with TRBD1. The trim removed 5 bases at V and 0 bases at J, leaving 5 bases unmatched. Germline V lookup: CDR1 SEHNR, CDR2 FQNEAQ (reference sequence). There are 17 residues in the CDR3. CDR3 amino acids: CASSGTGGFTTNEKLFF. The CDR3 nucleotides are TGTGCCAGCAGCGGGACAGGGGGGTTTACAACTAATGAAAAACTGTTTTTT.

This chain links TRBV9 with TRBJ1-2; 7 bases map to TRBD1. J was trimmed by 8 bases and V by 2 bases; bases with no gene match: 9. Germline lookup yields CDR1 SGDLS and CDR2 YYNGEE. This CDR3 comprises 14 residues. CDR3 in amino acids: CASSVEGAAQGYTF. CDR3 nucleotides: TGTGCCAGCAGCGTGGAGGGGGCCGCTCAGGGCTACACCTTC.

V gene TRBV2 combines with J gene TRBJ2-3; D might be TRBD2 (6 bases). V lost 11 bases to trimming and J lost 0 bases, with 9 bases between them. Germline V gene lookup returns CDR1 SNHLY and CDR2 FYNNEI. This CDR3 contains 12 residues. CDR3 nucleotides: TGTGCCGGGGGACTCAGCACAGATACGCAGTATTTT. Translating it yields CAGGLSTDTQYF. The full variable domain, with the rest looked up from reference TRBV2 and TRBJ2-3, is EPEVTQTPSHQVTQMGQEVILRCVPISNHLYFYWYRQILGQKVEFLVSFYNNEISEKSEIFDDQFSVERPDGSNFTLKIRSTKLEDSAMYFCAGGLSTDTQYFGPGTRLTVL.